The 32 T cell receptor beta chains presented below share a single source sample, sequenced in a study of radiotherapy plus CTLA-4 blockade in lung cancer. Produced via immunoSEQ multiplex PCR; TCRdb's table is partial and in-frame only. The sample contains 85,000 to 90,000 clones, about 87% of which appear only once. This specimen consisted of peripheral blood, obtained from a patient treated with radiotherapy plus ipilimumab. The receptors come from a human donor with non-small cell lung cancer that progressed on radiotherapy plus ipilimumab.

The chain couples TRBV18 to TRBJ1-1; no firm D call. Germline values: CDR1 KGHSH, CDR2 LQKENI. Trimming stripped 3 bases from V and 0 bases from J, with 5 bases between. This CDR3 is built from 13 residues. In DNA, the CDR3 is TGTGCCAGCTCACCCAGTTTGAACACTGAAGCTTTCTTT. It encodes CASSPSLNTEAFF.

The CDR3 loop is CASSLGTSNTGELFF. CDR3 nucleotide sequence: TGCGCCAGCAGCTTGGGGACATCGAACACCGGGGAGCTGTTTTTT. The chain carries TRBV5-1 and TRBJ2-2, with D maybe TRBD1 (5 bases). This CDR3 region has 15 residues. Trimming took off 0 bases at V and 0 bases at J, with 6 bases between the two ends. Germline lookup yields CDR1 SGHRS and CDR2 YFSETQ.

V usage is TRBV18 and J usage is TRBJ1-1; tentative D call: TRBD1 (5 bases). CDR3 length equals 15 residues. With 2 bases removed from V and 1 base from J, the gap between germline ends came to 11 bases. The V gene's germline CDR1 is KGHSH and CDR2 LQKENI. CDR3 sequence reads: CASSPLGVKNTEAFF. CDR3 DNA sequence: TGTGCCAGCTCACCATTGGGGGTCAAGAACACTGAAGCTTTCTTT.

This clone turned up a few times. This chain links TRBV27 with TRBJ1-2, with a weak D call TRBD1 (5 bases). Germline V gene lookup returns CDR1 MNHEY and CDR2 SMNVEV (reference sequence). V shed 6 bases and J shed 7 bases, with 18 bases lying between them. The CDR3 has 14 amino acids. Here the CDR3 reads CASSYSPGRIGYTF. CDR3 sequence (DNA): TGTGCCAGCAGCTACTCCCCGGGGCGGATTGGCTACACCTTC.

The chain carries TRBV28 and TRBJ1-2; D call uncertain. V lost 5 bases, J lost 2 bases, and 12 bases lay in between. Germline V lookup: CDR1 MDHEN, CDR2 SYDVKM. The CDR3 contains 14 residues. As DNA, the CDR3 is TGTGCCAGCAGTCCCCTAGGGAGGAACTATGGCTACACCTTC. Its translation is CASSPLGRNYGYTF.

CDR3 nucleotide sequence: TGCGCCAGCAGCCAAGGACCGTTCTCTGGAAACACCATATATTTT. This gives the protein CASSQGPFSGNTIYF. The rearrangement uses TRBV4-3 and TRBJ1-3, with no clear D. Trimming took 1 base from V and 0 from J, leaving 7 bases between them. The CDR3 is made up of 15 amino acids. Germline V gene sequence: CDR1 LGHNA, CDR2 YSLEER.

CDR3 nucleotide sequence: TGTGCCAGCAGCTTAGGTCAGGGCTTTGGCACAGATACGCAGTATTTT. The encoded protein is CASSLGQGFGTDTQYF. This chain connects TRBV7-6 to TRBJ2-3, with D possibly being TRBD1 (5 bases). The CDR3 extends over 16 amino acids. Germline lookup yields CDR1 SGHVS and CDR2 FNYEAQ. Trimming removed 1 base from V and 1 base from J, with 12 bases in between. The entire variable domain, with the rest obtained from reference TRBV7-6 and TRBJ2-3, is as follows: GAGVSQSPRYKVTKRGQDVALRCDPISGHVSLYWYRQALGQGPEFLTYFNYEAQQDKSGLPNDRFSAERPEGSISTLTIQRTEQRDSAMYRCASSLGQGFGTDTQYFGPGTRLTVL.

The rearrangement links TRBV10-1 to TRBJ2-7; a weak D match, TRBD1 (6 bases). CDR1 and CDR2 (germline): WNHNN, SYGVQD (reference sequence). V lost 7 bases and J lost 0, with 10 bases in between. This CDR3 has 13 residues. The CDR3 reads CASIGTPSYEQYF. In nucleotides, the CDR3 is TGCGCCAGCATAGGGACACCCTCCTACGAGCAGTACTTC.

The CDR3 region has the DNA TGTGCCAGCAGCTTAGTTCTAGCGGGACCCACAGATACGCAGTATTTT. Amino acids: CASSLVLAGPTDTQYF. The V call is TRBV7-9, the J call TRBJ2-3, with 9 positions matching TRBD2. This CDR3 is 16 amino acids long. V lost 1 base, J lost 2 bases, and 4 bases stayed unmatched. From germline, CDR1 is SEHNR and CDR2 FQNEAQ (reference sequence).

This chain links TRBV5-1 with TRBJ2-1; 8 bases line up with TRBD2. The V gene end was trimmed by 1 base and the J gene end by 9 bases; junction bases not matched to a gene: 9. Per germline, CDR1 SGHRS and CDR2 YFSETQ. CDR3 length: 15 residues. The CDR3 bases are TGCGCCAGCAGCTTGTTTAGCGGGGAAATTTTTGAGCAGTTCTTC. It is translated as CASSLFSGEIFEQFF.

This clone was recorded once. The CDR3 DNA sequence: TGTGCCAGCAGTGAATTTAGCGGGGGGGCCCAGTACTTC. Its protein product is CASSEFSGGAQYF. V is TRBV2 and J is TRBJ2-5, with 11 bases identical to TRBD2. The germline V gene encodes CDR1 SNHLY and CDR2 FYNNEI. The V gene end was trimmed by 2 bases and the J gene end by 9 bases; junction bases not matched to a gene: 2. The CDR3 contains 13 residues.

The V call is TRBV28, the J call TRBJ1-2; D possibly corresponds to TRBD1 (6 bases). The CDR3 is 13 amino acids. Trimming removed 6 bases from V and 4 bases from J, with 12 bases in between. Looked up from germline, CDR1 is MDHEN and CDR2 is SYDVKM. CDR3 region: CASSGQSLYGYTF. CDR3 DNA sequence: TGTGCCAGCAGCGGACAGTCCCTCTATGGCTACACCTTC.

This clone appeared a few times. V is TRBV18 and J is TRBJ1-2; D is unresolved. Trimming stripped 3 bases from V and 7 bases from J, with 12 bases between. The length of the CDR3 is 13 residues. CDR1 and CDR2 (germline): KGHSH, LQKENI. Here the CDR3 reads CASSPEREVGYTF. CDR3 coding DNA: TGTGCCAGCTCACCGGAAAGGGAGGTTGGCTACACCTTC.

This chain joins TRBV5-1 and TRBJ1-1; TRBD1 aligns across 8 bases. The length of the CDR3 is 13 residues. Per the germline V gene, CDR1 is SGHRS and CDR2 is YFSETQ. Losses at the gene ends were 1 base for V and 5 bases for J; bases not matched to a gene: 1. Here the CDR3 reads CASSLTGGTEAFF. The CDR3 DNA reads TGCGCCAGCAGCTTGACAGGGGGGACTGAAGCTTTCTTT.

The chain couples TRBV4-1 to TRBJ2-3; TRBD1 matches 9 bases. V shed 4 bases and J 0 bases; nucleotides not matched to a gene: 8. The CDR3 consists of 17 residues. Germline CDR1 is MGHRA and CDR2 is YSYEKL. CDR3 region: CASSRTQGAHSTDTQYF. CDR3 bases: TGCGCCAGCAGCCGAACACAGGGGGCGCATAGCACAGATACGCAGTATTTT.

This rearrangement joins TRBV4-2 to TRBJ2-7; D not resolved. From germline, CDR1 is LGHNA and CDR2 YNFKEQ. The length of the CDR3 is 12 residues. With 1 base removed from V and 6 bases from J, the gap between germline ends came to 7 bases. The DNA for the CDR3 is TGTGCCAGCAGCCAAGGGGGTTCCGAGCAGTACTTC. It specifies CASSQGGSEQYF.

This sequence joins TRBV4-3 and TRBJ2-3; no firm D call. Germline assignment: CDR1 LGHNA and CDR2 YSLEER. V dropped 0 bases and J dropped 6 bases, with 13 bases sitting between them. CDR3 size: 15 residues. The CDR3 here is CASSQDRLPEDTQYF. The CDR3 nucleotides are TGCGCCAGCAGCCAAGATCGGCTGCCGGAGGATACGCAGTATTTT.

The CDR3 DNA sequence: TGTGCCAGCAGTTTACAGGGACATGCTGAAGCTTTCTTT. This encodes CASSLQGHAEAFF. The chain links TRBV28 to TRBJ1-1; possible D gene TRBD1, 6 bases. This CDR3 spans 13 amino acids. The germline gives CDR1 MDHEN, CDR2 SYDVKM. V dropped 2 bases and J dropped 6 bases, with 10 bases sitting between them.

This chain's CDR3 is CASSLFATGPGGTHF. CDR3 bases: TGTGCCAGCAGTTTATTCGCGACAGGGCCGGGGGGGACCCACTTT. The chain employs TRBV28 and TRBJ1-6; 7 bases fit TRBD1. Trimming at V came to 1 base and at J to 18 bases, leaving 15 bases not matched to a gene. From germline, CDR1 is MDHEN and CDR2 SYDVKM. This CDR3 is built from 15 residues.

This clone was counted between two and nine times. J is TRBJ2-1 and V is TRBV27, with D perhaps TRBD2 (5 bases). The CDR3 runs to 14 residues. Looked up from germline, CDR1 is MNHEY and CDR2 is SMNVEV (reference sequence). CDR3 sequence (DNA): TGTGCACCAGGACGCGGGCCAAAGTACAATGAGCAGTTCTTC. Protein product: CAPGRGPKYNEQFF.

The chain uses TRBV18 and TRBJ1-1, with D tentatively TRBD1 (5 bases). The V gene's germline CDR1 is KGHSH and CDR2 LQKENI. Between the trimmed V and J ends, which lost 5 bases and 6 bases, there was a span of 16 bases. The CDR3 has 14 amino acids. The CDR3 region is CASSVRVGDAEAFF. The CDR3, as DNA: TGTGCCAGCTCAGTCAGGGTGGGGGACGCTGAAGCTTTCTTT.

The chain has TRBV15 and TRBJ2-1; TRBD1 matches 7 bases. Germline V CDR1 and CDR2: LNHNV, YYDKDF (reference sequence). The CDR3 has 13 amino acids. V lost 9 bases to trimming and J lost 0 bases; unmatched junction nucleotides: 2. The chain's CDR3 is CATRQGSYNEQFF. For the CDR3, the DNA is TGTGCCACTAGACAGGGCTCCTACAATGAGCAGTTCTTC. Filled out from reference TRBV15 and TRBJ2-1, the complete variable domain reads DAMVIQNPRYQVTQFGKPVTLSCSQTLNHNVMYWYQQKSSQAPKLLFHYYDKDFNNEADTPDNFQSRRPNTSFCFLDIRSPGLGDTAMYLCATRQGSYNEQFFGPGTRLTVL.

This clone was seen once. The genes are TRBV27 and TRBJ1-4, with 7 bases that match TRBD1. Per germline, CDR1 MNHEY and CDR2 SMNVEV (reference sequence). Germline trimming cut 2 bases from V and 8 bases from J; bases unmatched to any gene: 5. The CDR3 has 14 amino acids. The chain's CDR3 is CASSLNRGSEKLFF. As DNA, the CDR3 is TGTGCCAGCAGTTTAAACAGGGGATCGGAAAAACTGTTTTTT.

In this sample, this clone turned up once. This specimen includes other DNA sequences encoding the same CDR3. V is TRBV7-2 and J is TRBJ2-7; D may match TRBD1 or TRBD2 (5 bases each). This CDR3 comprises 15 residues. Germline V gene lookup returns CDR1 SGHTA and CDR2 FQGNSA. V lost 0 bases and J lost 0, with 9 bases in between. In nucleotides, the CDR3 is TGTGCCAGCAGCTTAGCATCAGGGAGCTCCTACGAGCAGTACTTC. This codes for CASSLASGSSYEQYF.

The chain links TRBV5-4 to TRBJ1-1; no reliable D call. Trimming took off 7 bases at V and 0 bases at J, with 10 bases between the two ends. This CDR3 is 13 amino acids long. Germline V gives CDR1 SGHNT, CDR2 YYREEE (reference sequence). The CDR3 DNA sequence: TGTGCCAGCTCAGACGGCATGAACACTGAAGCTTTCTTT. Translation gives CASSDGMNTEAFF. Looking up the rest from reference TRBV5-4 and TRBJ1-1 gives the full variable domain: ETGVTQSPTHLIKTRGQQVTLRCSSQSGHNTVSWYQQALGQGPQFIFQYYREEENGRGNFPPRFSGLQFPNYSSELNVNALELDDSALYLCASSDGMNTEAFFGQGTRLTVV.

This clone was counted once. The chain is built from TRBV14 and TRBJ1-2; 10 bases match TRBD1. J was trimmed by 7 bases and V by 4 bases; bases with no gene match: 6. Per the germline V gene, CDR1 is SGHDN and CDR2 is FVKESK. This CDR3 has 14 residues. The CDR3 spells CASSRLGQGLGYTF. The CDR3 bases are TGTGCCAGCAGCCGCCTGGGACAGGGGCTTGGCTACACCTTC. The complete variable domain, with remaining parts taken from reference TRBV14 and TRBJ1-2, reads EAGVTQFPSHSVIEKGQTVTLRCDPISGHDNLYWYRRVMGKEIKFLLHFVKESKQDESGMPNNRFLAERTGGTYSTLKVQPAELEDSGVYFCASSRLGQGLGYTFGSGTRLTVV.

This chain uses TRBV30 with TRBJ1-1; D call uncertain. V was shortened by 3 bases and J by 8 bases, with 13 bases between the two germline ends. Germline V lookup: CDR1 GTSNPN, CDR2 SVGIG (reference sequence). The CDR3 has 12 residues. CDR3 coding DNA: TGTGCCTGGAGCCCAGGCCCGGGGGAAGCTTTCTTT. Translation gives CAWSPGPGEAFF.

The chain combines TRBV4-2 with TRBJ2-5; 7 nucleotides line up with TRBD2. The CDR3 has 13 residues. Germline loops: CDR1 LGHNA, CDR2 YNFKEQ. J lost 3 bases, V lost 3 bases, and 1 base had no gene match. In nucleotides, the CDR3 is TGTGCCAGCAGCCATGGGGGGGAAGAGACCCAGTACTTC. It yields the protein CASSHGGEETQYF.

The chain carries TRBV4-3 and TRBJ1-3, with D uncertain. The CDR3 has 14 residues. From germline, CDR1 is LGHNA and CDR2 YSLEER. V was cut by 3 bases and J by 5 bases, with 11 bases left in between. This CDR3 is CASSQTDARNTIYF. The CDR3 region has the DNA TGCGCCAGCAGCCAGACGGATGCTAGAAACACCATATATTTT.

The gene calls are TRBV27 and TRBJ2-4; D may be TRBD1 (5 bases). V lost 4 bases to trimming and J lost 0 bases, with 16 bases between them. The germline V gene has CDR1 MNHEY and CDR2 SMNVEV (reference sequence). The CDR3 is made up of 17 amino acids. The CDR3 region is CASSSYGQGLAKNIQYF. CDR3 nucleotide sequence: TGTGCCAGCAGTTCCTACGGTCAGGGCCTAGCCAAAAACATTCAGTACTTC.

The chain has TRBV7-2 and TRBJ2-1; D gene unclear. The CDR3 is 17 residues long. Per the germline V gene, CDR1 is SGHTA and CDR2 is FQGNSA. The V and J ends lost 0 bases and 0 bases respectively, with 12 bases between them. The CDR3 protein is CASSLAGFLISYNEQFF. CDR3 sequence (DNA): TGTGCCAGCAGCTTAGCCGGTTTCCTTATCTCCTACAATGAGCAGTTCTTC.

This chain uses TRBV28 with TRBJ1-5; no definite D call. This CDR3 comprises 14 residues. V was trimmed by 6 bases and J by 9 bases, leaving 18 bases between them. Germline loops: CDR1 MDHEN, CDR2 SYDVKM. Written as DNA, the CDR3 is TGTGCCAGCAGCCCTACAGTCCTTCGTGGGCCCCAGCATTTT. Protein sequence: CASSPTVLRGPQHF.